This passage covers 14 T cell receptor beta chains from one sample sequenced in a study of T cells in localized non-small cell lung cancer. TCRdb's copy holds only in-frame clones and misses some; the assay was immunoSEQ multiplex PCR. The table records some 22,000 clones, about 90% of them present only once. The specimen comprised peripheral blood, sampled before any cancer treatment. Receptor source: a male donor at least 60 years old with stage I squamous cell lung carcinoma.

V is TRBV5-1 and J is TRBJ1-1, with a tentative D call TRBD1 (6 bases). The length of the CDR3 is 15 residues. CDR1 is SGHRS, CDR2 YFSETQ, per germline. The V end lost 2 bases, the J end lost 11 bases, and 22 bases lay between the germline ends. For the CDR3, the DNA is TGCGCCAGCAGCTTAGGGGATGCGGGGGCCAGCAGCGCTTTCTTT. Protein: CASSLGDAGASSAFF. The whole variable domain, remainder taken from reference TRBV5-1 and TRBJ1-1, is KAGVTQTPRYLIKTRGQQVTLSCSPISGHRSVSWYQQTPGQGLQFLFEYFSETQRNKGNFPGRFSGRQFSNSRSEMNVSTLELGDSALYLCASSLGDAGASSAFFGQGTRLTVV.

The chain uses TRBV5-1 and TRBJ2-5; D is perhaps TRBD1 or TRBD2 (5 bases each). This CDR3 region has 13 residues. V was clipped by 4 bases and J by 2 bases, with 9 bases between them. Germline V gene sequence: CDR1 SGHRS, CDR2 YFSETQ. The CDR3 nucleotides read TGCGCCAGCAGCCAGTGGGGGCAAGAGACCCAGTACTTC. The encoded protein is CASSQWGQETQYF. The complete variable domain, with remaining parts taken from reference TRBV5-1 and TRBJ2-5, reads KAGVTQTPRYLIKTRGQQVTLSCSPISGHRSVSWYQQTPGQGLQFLFEYFSETQRNKGNFPGRFSGRQFSNSRSEMNVSTLELGDSALYLCASSQWGQETQYFGPGTRLLVL.

The rearrangement links TRBV30 to TRBJ1-2; 12 nucleotides match TRBD1. CDR3 length: 15 residues. The V segment lost 4 bases and the J segment 7 bases; nucleotides outside the gene matches: 10. Germline assignment: CDR1 GTSNPN and CDR2 SVGIG (reference sequence). CDR3 bases: TGTGCCTGGACTGAGACCGGGACAGGGGGCTTTGGCTACACCTTC. Encoded protein: CAWTETGTGGFGYTF.

This clone has just a few counts. The chain couples TRBV11-3 to TRBJ2-5; perhaps D is TRBD1 or TRBD2 (5 bases each). CDR1 and CDR2 (germline): SGHNT, YENEEA. Trimming left V 5 bases short and J 0 bases short, with 13 bases between. The CDR3 consists of 15 residues. CDR3 bases: TGTGCCAGCAGCGAGGGGCTCGGGGACCAAGAGACCCAGTACTTC. This encodes CASSEGLGDQETQYF.

The V gene is TRBV6-6, the J gene TRBJ2-2; 8 bases align to TRBD2. The germline gives CDR1 MNHNY, CDR2 SVGAGI (reference sequence). This CDR3 is 16 amino acids long. Unmatched junction bases numbered 7, after V lost 4 bases and J lost 3 bases. The CDR3 nucleotides read TGTGCCAGCAGTTTACGGGGGGGAGTAGACACCGGGGAGCTGTTTTTT. Translation: CASSLRGGVDTGELFF.

This sequence joins TRBV5-1 and TRBJ1-1, with D perhaps matching TRBD1 (5 bases). CDR1 and CDR2 (germline): SGHRS, YFSETQ. This CDR3 is 14 amino acids long. V was clipped by 1 base and J by 3 bases, with 10 bases between them. In nucleotides, the CDR3 is TGCGCCAGCAGCTTGATCGGGGCTGACACTGAAGCTTTCTTT. Encoded protein: CASSLIGADTEAFF.

V is TRBV4-3 and J is TRBJ2-3, with D unclear. CDR3 length: 17 residues. CDR1 and CDR2 from the germline V gene are LGHNA and YSLEER. V was cut by 0 bases and J by 1 base, with 14 bases left in between. The CDR3 is CASSQDNPRGGTDTQYF. The CDR3 DNA is TGCGCCAGCAGCCAAGATAATCCTAGAGGCGGCACAGATACGCAGTATTTT.

The chain has TRBV5-4 and TRBJ2-6; D remains unclear. The CDR3 is made up of 16 amino acids. The V gene lost 5 bases and the J gene lost 0 bases, with 12 bases spanning the gap. The germline V gene encodes CDR1 SGHNT and CDR2 YYREEE (reference sequence). CDR3 in amino acids: CASSIDGHSGANVLTF. The CDR3 bases are TGTGCCAGCAGTATAGACGGCCACTCTGGGGCCAACGTCCTGACTTTC.

V usage is TRBV19 and J usage is TRBJ1-3; unclear D gene. The CDR3 length is 13 residues. V gave up 4 bases and J gave up 7 bases, with 11 bases separating them. CDR1 LNHDA and CDR2 SQIVND come from the germline V gene (reference sequence). Here the CDR3 reads CASSKDPRNTIYF. DNA of the CDR3: TGTGCCAGTAGTAAGGATCCCCGGAACACCATATATTTT.

The V and J genes are TRBV5-8 and TRBJ1-5; weak D call: TRBD1 (6 bases). The germline CDR1 and CDR2 sequences are SGHTS and YDEGEE. The CDR3 runs 15 residues. Trimming removed 3 bases at V and 0 bases at J, with 10 bases between. The CDR3 nucleotides read TGTGCCAGCAGCTCCGGACAGTATAGCAATCAGCCCCAGCATTTT. It codes for CASSSGQYSNQPQHF.

CDR3 coding DNA: TGCGCCAGCAGCCAAGAGAAGCGGGAGGGGGAGACCCAGTACTTC. Translated, it gives CASSQEKREGETQYF. The rearrangement joins TRBV4-3 to TRBJ2-5; 10 bases align to TRBD2. Germline-derived CDR1 and CDR2 are LGHNA and YSLEER. Germline trimming cut 0 bases from V and 5 bases from J; bases unmatched to any gene: 3. The CDR3 has 15 amino acids.

The table lists this clone with a count of one. CDR3 nucleotides: TGTGCCAGCAGCGTAGAGGGGAGTACGCAGTATTTT. This gives the protein CASSVEGSTQYF. The genes are TRBV9 and TRBJ2-3; D may be TRBD1 or TRBD2 (5 bases each). The CDR3 has 12 amino acids. Deletions cut 0 bases from V and 8 bases from J, with 7 bases between. CDR1 SGDLS and CDR2 YYNGEE come from the germline V gene.

The genes are TRBV7-2 and TRBJ1-4; D unclear. CDR3 length equals 14 residues. Germline V gene data show CDR1 as SGHTA and CDR2 as FQGNSA. Trimming pared 4 bases from V and 4 bases from J, leaving 10 bases between. In DNA form, the CDR3 reads TGTGCCAGCAGCTCGGACCTCTTTAATGAAAAACTGTTTTTT. Its protein is CASSSDLFNEKLFF.

The V call is TRBV7-6, the J call TRBJ2-7, with D possibly being TRBD1 (6 bases). Germline-derived CDR1 and CDR2 are SGHVS and FNYEAQ. The CDR3 has 14 residues. V gave up 5 bases and J gave up 0 bases, with 11 bases separating them. The CDR3 sequence: CASSPQQGSYEQYF. CDR3 nucleotides: TGTGCCAGCAGCCCCCAACAGGGCTCCTACGAGCAGTACTTC.